This T cell receptor (beta chain) is from a study of T cell responses to AZD1222 COVID-19 vaccine. Across the study: Second-dose intervals of approximately 4 or approximately 12 weeks were pooled. Study observations and caveats: White British people made up most donors, females outnumbered males, and clonal diversity was possibly underestimated.

A remark on this clone: What it recognizes is unknown.

Measured with immunoSEQ multiplex PCR; TCRdb has only the in-frame clones, and not every one. The sample carries roughly 100,000 clones, about nine tenths recorded once. Germline V CDR1 and CDR2: MDHEN, SYDVKM. The CDR3 contains 12 residues. The source is an adult in good health. The sample here was peripheral blood, taken on day 0 of AZD1222 vaccination. The chain recombines TRBV28 with TRBJ1-2, with D possibly matching TRBD1 (5 bases). The CDR3 spells CAGAGGNYGYTF. CDR3 bases: TGTGCAGGGGCTGGAGGAAACTATGGCTACACCTTC.